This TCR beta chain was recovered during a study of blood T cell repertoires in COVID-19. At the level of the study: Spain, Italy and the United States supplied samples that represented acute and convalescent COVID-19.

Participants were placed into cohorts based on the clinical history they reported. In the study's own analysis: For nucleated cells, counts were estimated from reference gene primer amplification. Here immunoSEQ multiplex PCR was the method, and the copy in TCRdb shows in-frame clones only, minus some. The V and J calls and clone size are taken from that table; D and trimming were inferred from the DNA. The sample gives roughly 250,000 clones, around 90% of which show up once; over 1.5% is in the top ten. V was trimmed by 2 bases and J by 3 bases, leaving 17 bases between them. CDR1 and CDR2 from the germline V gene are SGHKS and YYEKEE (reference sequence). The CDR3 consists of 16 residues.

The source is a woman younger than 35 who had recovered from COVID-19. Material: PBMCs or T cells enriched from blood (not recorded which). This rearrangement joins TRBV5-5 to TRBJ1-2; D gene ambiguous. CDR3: CASSFRPPAGDYGYTF. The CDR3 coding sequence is TGTGCCAGCAGCTTCCGGCCCCCGGCGGGTGACTATGGCTACACCTTC.